This paragraph reports one T cell receptor beta chain. What it recognizes is unknown. The entry originates in a study of cytomegalovirus exposure and HLA in healthy donors. Across the whole study: An early release of data contained 80 million to 85 million unique TCRs, which came from HLA-typed donors.

Notes on the study in general: Analyses of presence and absence presupposed an approximately uniform sequencing depth across donors.

CDR1 SGHVS and CDR2 FNYEAQ come from the germline V gene. V lost 3 bases and J 5 bases, leaving 5 bases between the germline ends. This CDR3 comprises 12 residues. 13 Jbeta primers and 60 Vbeta primers were used for the PCR. Using immunoSEQ multiplex PCR, the repertoire was profiled, and TCRdb retains in-frame clones only, with some absent. The sample is made up of around 84,000 clones, and the top ten hold 4.6% of it. The chain has TRBV7-6 and TRBJ2-1; no firm D call. The sequencing sample was made of PBMCs. This TCR was sampled from a man aged 25-45 years in good health and CMV-seronegative. The DNA of the CDR3 is TGTGCCAGCAGCTTCCAAAACAATGAGCAGTTCTTC. Protein product: CASSFQNNEQFF.